Below, one T cell receptor beta chain is given with its context. Sequencing was performed with immunoSEQ multiplex PCR; in TCRdb, only in-frame clones are kept and a portion is missing. The sample carries about 240,000 clones, about 80% recorded once. The sample originates from a study of blood T cell repertoires in COVID-19. Across the whole study: The samples span acute and convalescent COVID-19 from the United States, Italy and Spain. Sources were T cells, B-cell-depleted T cells, or PBMCs; the material itself was cDNA or gDNA.

The V and J ends lost 8 bases and 1 base respectively, with 15 bases between them. In germline, CDR1 is MDHEN, CDR2 SYDVKM. This CDR3 is built from 15 residues. Source material: peripheral blood. The chain recombines TRBV28 with TRBJ1-3, with D maybe TRBD1 (6 bases). This receptor was identified in a woman of 80 years or more with acute or convalescent COVID-19. For the CDR3, the DNA is TGTGCCAGCCTATCCGGGGACAATTCTGGAAACACCATATATTTT. This encodes CASLSGDNSGNTIYF.